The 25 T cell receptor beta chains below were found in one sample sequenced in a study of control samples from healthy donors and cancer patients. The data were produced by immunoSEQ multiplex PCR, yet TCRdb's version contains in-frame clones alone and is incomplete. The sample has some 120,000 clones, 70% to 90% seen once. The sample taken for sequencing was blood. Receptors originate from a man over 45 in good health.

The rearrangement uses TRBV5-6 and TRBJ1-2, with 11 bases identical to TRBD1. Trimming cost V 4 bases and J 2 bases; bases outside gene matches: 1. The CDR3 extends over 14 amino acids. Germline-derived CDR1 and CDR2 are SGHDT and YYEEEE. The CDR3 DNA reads TGTGCCAGCAGCGGGACAGGGGGGAACTATGGCTACACCTTC. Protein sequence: CASSGTGGNYGYTF. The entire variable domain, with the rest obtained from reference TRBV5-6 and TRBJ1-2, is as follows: DAGVTQSPTHLIKTRGQQVTLRCSPKSGHDTVSWYQQALGQGPQFIFQYYEEEERQRGNFPDRFSGHQFPNYSSELNVNALLLGDSALYLCASSGTGGNYGYTFGSGTRLTVV.

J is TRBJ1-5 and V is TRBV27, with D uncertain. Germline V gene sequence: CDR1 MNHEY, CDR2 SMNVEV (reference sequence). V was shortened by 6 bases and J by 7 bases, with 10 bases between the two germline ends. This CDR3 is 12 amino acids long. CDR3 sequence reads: CASSRRGQPQHF. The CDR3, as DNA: TGTGCCAGCAGCAGACGTGGGCAGCCCCAGCATTTT.

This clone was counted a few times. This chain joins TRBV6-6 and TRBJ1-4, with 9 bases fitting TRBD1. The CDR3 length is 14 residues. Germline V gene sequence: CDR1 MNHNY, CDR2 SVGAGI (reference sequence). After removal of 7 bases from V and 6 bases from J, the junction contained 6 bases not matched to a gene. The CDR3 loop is CASNIRDRDEKLFF. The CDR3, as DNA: TGTGCCAGCAATATCCGGGACAGGGATGAAAAACTGTTTTTT.

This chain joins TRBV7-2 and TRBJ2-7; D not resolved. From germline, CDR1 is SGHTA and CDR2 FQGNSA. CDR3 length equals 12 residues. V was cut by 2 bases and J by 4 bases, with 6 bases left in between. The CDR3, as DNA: TGTGCCAGCAGCTTACCAGGTTACGAGCAGTACTTC. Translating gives CASSLPGYEQYF. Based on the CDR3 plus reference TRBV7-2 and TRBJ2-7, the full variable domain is GAGVSQSPSNKVTEKGKDVELRCDPISGHTALYWYRQSLGQGLEFLIYFQGNSAPDKSGLPSDRFSAERTGGSVSTLTIQRTQQEDSAVYLCASSLPGYEQYFGPGTRLTVT.

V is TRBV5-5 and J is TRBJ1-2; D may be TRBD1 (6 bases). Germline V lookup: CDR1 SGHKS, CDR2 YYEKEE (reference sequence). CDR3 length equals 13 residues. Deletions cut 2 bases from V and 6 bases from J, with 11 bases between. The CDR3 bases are TGTGCCAGCAGCTTAACAGGGAGGGATGGCTACACCTTC. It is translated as CASSLTGRDGYTF.

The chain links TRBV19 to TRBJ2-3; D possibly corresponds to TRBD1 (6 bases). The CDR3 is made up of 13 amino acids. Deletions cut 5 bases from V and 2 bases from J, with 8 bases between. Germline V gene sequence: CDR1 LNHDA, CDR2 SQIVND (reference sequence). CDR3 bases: TGTGCCAGTAGTCCGGGACACACAGATACGCAGTATTTT. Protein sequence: CASSPGHTDTQYF.

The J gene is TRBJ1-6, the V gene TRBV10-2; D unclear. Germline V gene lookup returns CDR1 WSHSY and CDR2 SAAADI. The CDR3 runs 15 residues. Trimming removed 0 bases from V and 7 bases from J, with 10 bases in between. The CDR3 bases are TGCGCCAGCAGTGAGTCGTGGGGTGGCAATTCACCCCTCCACTTT. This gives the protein CASSESWGGNSPLHF.

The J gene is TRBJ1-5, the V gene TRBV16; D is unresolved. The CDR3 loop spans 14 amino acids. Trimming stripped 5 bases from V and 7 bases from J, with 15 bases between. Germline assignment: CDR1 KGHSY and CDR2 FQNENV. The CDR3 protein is CASSSSELLQPQHF. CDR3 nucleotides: TGTGCCAGCAGCTCAAGCGAACTCCTCCAGCCCCAGCATTTT.

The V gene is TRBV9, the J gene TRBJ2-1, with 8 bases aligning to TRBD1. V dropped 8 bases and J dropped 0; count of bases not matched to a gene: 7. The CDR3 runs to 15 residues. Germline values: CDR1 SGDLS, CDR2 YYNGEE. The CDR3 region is CASAQGASSYNEQFF. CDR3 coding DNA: TGTGCCAGTGCTCAGGGGGCGAGCTCCTACAATGAGCAGTTCTTC.

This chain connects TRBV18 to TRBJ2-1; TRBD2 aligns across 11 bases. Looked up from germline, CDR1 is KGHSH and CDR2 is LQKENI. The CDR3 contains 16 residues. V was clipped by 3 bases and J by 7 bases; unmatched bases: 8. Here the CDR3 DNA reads TGTGCCAGCTCACCCCGTTTAGCGGGGGGGCCGAATGAGCAGTTCTTC. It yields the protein CASSPRLAGGPNEQFF. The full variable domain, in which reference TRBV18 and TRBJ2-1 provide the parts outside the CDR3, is NAGVMQNPRHLVRRRGQEARLRCSPMKGHSHVYWYRQLPEEGLKFMVYLQKENIIDESGMPKERFSAEFPKEGPSILRIQQVVRGDSAAYFCASSPRLAGGPNEQFFGPGTRLTVL.

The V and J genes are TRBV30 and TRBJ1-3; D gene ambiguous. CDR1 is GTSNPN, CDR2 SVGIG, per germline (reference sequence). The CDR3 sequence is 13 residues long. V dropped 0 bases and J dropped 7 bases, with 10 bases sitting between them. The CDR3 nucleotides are TGTGCCTGGAGTGTTGGGCGTCGGAACACCATATATTTT. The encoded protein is CAWSVGRRNTIYF.

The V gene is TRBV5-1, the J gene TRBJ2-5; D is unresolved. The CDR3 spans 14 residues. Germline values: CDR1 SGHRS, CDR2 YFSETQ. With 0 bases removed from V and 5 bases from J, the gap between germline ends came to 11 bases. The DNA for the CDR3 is TGCGCCAGCAGCTTGGGTGCCAGCCGGGAGACCCAGTACTTC. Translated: CASSLGASRETQYF.

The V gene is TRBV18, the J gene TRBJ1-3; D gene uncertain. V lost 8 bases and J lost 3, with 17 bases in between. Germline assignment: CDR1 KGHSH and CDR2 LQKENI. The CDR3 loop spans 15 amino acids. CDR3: CASRRASSSGNTIYF. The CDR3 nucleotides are TGTGCCAGCAGGAGGGCCTCGTCGAGTGGAAACACCATATATTTT. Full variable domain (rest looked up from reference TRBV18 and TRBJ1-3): NAGVMQNPRHLVRRRGQEARLRCSPMKGHSHVYWYRQLPEEGLKFMVYLQKENIIDESGMPKERFSAEFPKEGPSILRIQQVVRGDSAAYFCASRRASSSGNTIYFGEGSWLTVV.

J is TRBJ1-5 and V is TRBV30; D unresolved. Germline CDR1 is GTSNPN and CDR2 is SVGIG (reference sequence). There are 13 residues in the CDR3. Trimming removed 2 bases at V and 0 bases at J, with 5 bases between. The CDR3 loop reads CAWSKDSNQPQHF. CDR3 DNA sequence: TGTGCCTGGAGTAAAGATAGCAATCAGCCCCAGCATTTT. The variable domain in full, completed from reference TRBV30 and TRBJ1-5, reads SQTIHQWPATLVQPVGSPLSLECTVEGTSNPNLYWYRQAAGRGLQLLFYSVGIGQISSEVPQNLSASRPQDRQFILSSKKLLLSDSGFYLCAWSKDSNQPQHFGDGTRLSIL.

CDR3 loop: CAITREADNEQFF. The CDR3 DNA reads TGTGCCATCACCAGGGAGGCTGACAATGAGCAGTTCTTC. This sequence joins TRBV10-3 and TRBJ2-1; TRBD2 is a possible D gene (6 bases). Trimming took 7 bases from V and 5 from J, leaving 12 bases between them. Germline V gene sequence: CDR1 ENHRY, CDR2 SYGVKD. The CDR3 consists of 13 residues.

CDR3 in DNA: TGTGCCAGTAGTATCGGGGACAGGGGCGATGAGCAGTTCTTC. As protein: CASSIGDRGDEQFF. V and J are TRBV19 and TRBJ2-1, with 10 bases lining up with TRBD1. Trimming cost V 3 bases and J 8 bases; bases outside gene matches: 4. From germline, CDR1 is LNHDA and CDR2 SQIVND (reference sequence). The CDR3 has 14 amino acids.

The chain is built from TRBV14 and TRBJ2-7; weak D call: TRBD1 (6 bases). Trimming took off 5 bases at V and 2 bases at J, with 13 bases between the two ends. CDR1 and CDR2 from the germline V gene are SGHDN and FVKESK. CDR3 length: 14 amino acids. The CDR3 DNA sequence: TGTGCCAGCAGCGCCACAGGGTGGACCTACGAGCAGTACTTC. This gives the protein CASSATGWTYEQYF.

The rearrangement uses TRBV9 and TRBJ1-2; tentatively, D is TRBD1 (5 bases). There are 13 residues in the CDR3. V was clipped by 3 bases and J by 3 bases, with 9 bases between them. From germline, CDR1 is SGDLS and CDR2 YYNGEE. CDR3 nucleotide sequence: TGTGCCAGCAGCGAGGGAGGGGACTATGGCTACACCTTC. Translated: CASSEGGDYGYTF.

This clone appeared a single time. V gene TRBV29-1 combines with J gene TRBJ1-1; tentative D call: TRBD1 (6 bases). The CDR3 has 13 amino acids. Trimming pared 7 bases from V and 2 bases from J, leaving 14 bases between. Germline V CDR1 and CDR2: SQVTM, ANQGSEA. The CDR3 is CSAVGQRNTEAFF. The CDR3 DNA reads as TGCAGCGCCGTAGGACAGAGAAACACTGAAGCTTTCTTT.

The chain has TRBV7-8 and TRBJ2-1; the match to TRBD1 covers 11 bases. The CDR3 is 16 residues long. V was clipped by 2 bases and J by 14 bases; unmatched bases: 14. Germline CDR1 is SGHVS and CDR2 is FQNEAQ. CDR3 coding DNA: TGTGCCAGCAGCTTATCTCCCCCGGGGACAGGGGGGAAGAAGTTCTTC. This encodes CASSLSPPGTGGKKFF. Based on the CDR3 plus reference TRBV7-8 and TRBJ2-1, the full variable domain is GAGVSQSPRYKVAKRGQDVALRCDPISGHVSLFWYQQALGQGPEFLTYFQNEAQLDKSGLPSDRFFAERPEGSVSTLKIQRTQQEDSAVYLCASSLSPPGTGGKKFFGPGTRLTVL.

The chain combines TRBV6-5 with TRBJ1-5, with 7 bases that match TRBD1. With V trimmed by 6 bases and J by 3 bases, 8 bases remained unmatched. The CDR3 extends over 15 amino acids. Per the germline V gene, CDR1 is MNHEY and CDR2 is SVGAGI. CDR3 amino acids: CASRDRGQPNQPQHF. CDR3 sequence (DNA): TGTGCCAGCAGGGACCGGGGACAGCCCAATCAGCCCCAGCATTTT.

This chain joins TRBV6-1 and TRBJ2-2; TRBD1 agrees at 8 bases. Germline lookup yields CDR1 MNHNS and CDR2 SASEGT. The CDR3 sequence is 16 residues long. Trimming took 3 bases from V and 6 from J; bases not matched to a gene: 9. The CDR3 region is CASSDQDRVFAGELFF. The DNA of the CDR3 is TGTGCCAGCAGTGATCAGGACAGGGTGTTTGCCGGGGAGCTGTTTTTT.

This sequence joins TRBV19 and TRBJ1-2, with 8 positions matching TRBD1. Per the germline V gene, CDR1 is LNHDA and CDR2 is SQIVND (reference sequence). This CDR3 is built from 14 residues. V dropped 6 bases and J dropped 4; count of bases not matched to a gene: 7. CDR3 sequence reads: CASRSSDRVYGYTF. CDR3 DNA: TGTGCCAGTAGGTCCTCGGACAGGGTCTATGGCTACACCTTC.

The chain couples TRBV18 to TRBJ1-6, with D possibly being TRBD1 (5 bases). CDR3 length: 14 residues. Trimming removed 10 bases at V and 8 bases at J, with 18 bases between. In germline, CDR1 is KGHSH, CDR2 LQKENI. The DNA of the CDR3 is TGTGCCACCGCGACGGGGGGTCCAGATTCACCCCTCCACTTT. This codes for CATATGGPDSPLHF.

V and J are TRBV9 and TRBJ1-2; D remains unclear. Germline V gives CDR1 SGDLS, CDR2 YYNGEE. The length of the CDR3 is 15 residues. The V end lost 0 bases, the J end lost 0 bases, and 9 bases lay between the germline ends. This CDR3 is CASSVGHAANYGYTF. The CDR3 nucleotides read TGTGCCAGCAGCGTAGGGCACGCAGCTAACTATGGCTACACCTTC.